A single sample is the source of the 22 T cell receptor beta chains below, sequenced in a study of glioma-infiltrating T cells. Using RNA template, CDR3s of TCR alpha and beta were amplified with iRepertoire arm-PCR. TCRdb re-derived calls from the multiplex PCR reads in MiXCR, one entry per CDR3 protein. Of 150,000 or so distinct CDR3 sequences in the sample, about two fifths were seen once. Sequenced: glioma tissue, nonneoplastic brain tissue, or PBMCs (not recorded which). The source of these receptors is a human donor with low-grade glioma or glioblastoma, undergoing nonglioma brain surgery, or in good health (not recorded which).

This clonotype was counted only a few times. The rearrangement uses TRBV6-6 and TRBJ1-6; D is perhaps TRBD1 (6 bases). The CDR3 contains 16 residues. Germline loops: CDR1 MNHNY, CDR2 SVGAGI (reference sequence). V was cut by 0 bases and J by 10 bases, with 16 bases left in between. The CDR3 nucleotides are TGTGCCAGCAGTTACTCGATAGCGACAGGACAGTCACCCCTCCACTTT. It is translated as CASSYSIATGQSPLHF.

This clonotype was seen a few times. The chain recombines TRBV15 with TRBJ2-5, with D hard to call. CDR1 is LNHNV, CDR2 YYDKDF, per germline (reference sequence). V gave up 0 bases and J gave up 4 bases, with 9 bases separating them. This CDR3 is built from 14 residues. The CDR3 DNA reads TGTGCCACCAGCAGAGATAGAAGTTCAGAGACCCAGTACTTC. It specifies CATSRDRSSETQYF.

This chain uses TRBV3-1 with TRBJ1-5; TRBD1 is a possible D gene (5 bases). Germline V lookup: CDR1 LGHDT, CDR2 YNNKEL (reference sequence). CDR3 length: 15 amino acids. The germline V and J ends were trimmed by 4 bases and 0 bases, with 10 bases remaining between them. The CDR3 here is CASSPGTASNQPQHF. CDR3 bases: TGTGCCAGCAGCCCCGGGACCGCTAGCAATCAGCCCCAGCATTTT.

The gene calls are TRBV4-1 and TRBJ2-7, with a tentative D call TRBD2 (6 bases). V lost 3 bases and J 2 bases, leaving 11 bases between the germline ends. This CDR3 region has 14 residues. CDR1 is MGHRA and CDR2 is YSYEKL in the germline V gene. The CDR3 protein is CASSHPTRPYEQYF. CDR3 in DNA: TGCGCCAGCAGCCACCCGACTAGGCCCTACGAGCAGTACTTC.

This rearrangement joins TRBV29-1 to TRBJ2-3; D ambiguous. Germline lookup yields CDR1 SQVTM and CDR2 ANQGSEA. There are 11 residues in the CDR3. Trimming left V 8 bases short and J 1 base short, with 7 bases between. CDR3 nucleotide sequence: TGCAGCTCCTGGGGCACAGATACGCAGTATTTT. As protein: CSSWGTDTQYF.

This chain links TRBV29-1 with TRBJ2-1, with TRBD1 identical over 7 bases. The CDR3 sequence is 11 residues long. Germline V CDR1 and CDR2: SQVTM, ANQGSEA. V trimming: 6 bases; J trimming: 7 bases; junction bases outside the gene matches: 3. The CDR3 bases are TGCAGCGTCGAGACAGGGAATGAGCAGTTCTTC. This encodes CSVETGNEQFF.

This chain uses TRBV6-1 with TRBJ2-1, with D possibly matching TRBD2 (6 bases). The CDR3 totals 13 residues. Per the germline V gene, CDR1 is MNHNS and CDR2 is SASEGT. V lost 5 bases to trimming and J lost 10 bases, with 15 bases between them. The DNA of the CDR3 is TGTGCCAGCAGTTCCCGTCCGGGAGACGAGCAGTTCTTC. Translation gives CASSSRPGDEQFF.

The chain carries TRBV6-1 and TRBJ2-5; D is possibly TRBD2 (5 bases). CDR1 and CDR2 (germline): MNHNS, SASEGT. Trimming stripped 6 bases from V and 1 base from J, with 12 bases between. The CDR3 has 14 residues. Written as DNA, the CDR3 is TGTGCCAGCAGCCGGCTAGCTTCCCAAGAGACCCAGTACTTC. Its protein product is CASSRLASQETQYF.

The chain links TRBV7-9 to TRBJ1-1; D remains unclear. Trimming left V 5 bases short and J 1 base short, with 8 bases between. Germline CDR1 reads SEHNR; CDR2 reads FQNEAQ (reference sequence). CDR3 length: 13 residues. The CDR3 loop reads CASSTMGNTEAFF. CDR3 sequence (DNA): TGTGCCAGCAGCACGATGGGGAACACTGAAGCTTTCTTT.

This clonotype was seen ten or more times. The chain employs TRBV6-6 and TRBJ2-7, with TRBD2 as a possible D gene (5 bases). V was clipped by 0 bases and J by 5 bases, with 11 bases between them. The CDR3 spans 14 residues. Looked up from germline, CDR1 is MNHNY and CDR2 is SVGAGI (reference sequence). Written as DNA, the CDR3 is TGTGCCAGCAGTTACTCACGAGGGAACCACGAGCAGTACTTC. This translates into CASSYSRGNHEQYF.

This clonotype came up a few times. This sequence joins TRBV7-2 and TRBJ1-1; 9 bases align to TRBD1. The length of the CDR3 is 15 residues. The germline gives CDR1 SGHTA, CDR2 FQGNSA. V lost 1 base to trimming and J lost 3 bases; unmatched junction nucleotides: 3. The CDR3 here is CASSLGTGADTEAFF. Here the CDR3 DNA reads TGTGCCAGCAGCTTAGGGACAGGGGCTGACACTGAAGCTTTCTTT.

J is TRBJ1-5 and V is TRBV19, with no clear D. The CDR3 extends over 14 amino acids. The V and J ends lost 5 bases and 5 bases respectively, with 13 bases between them. Germline CDR1 reads LNHDA; CDR2 reads SQIVND (reference sequence). Written as DNA, the CDR3 is TGTGCCAGTAGTTCTGCCCAAAACCATCAGCCCCAGCATTTT. This sequence encodes CASSSAQNHQPQHF.

The chain has TRBV7-2 and TRBJ1-5; D unresolved. V lost 5 bases, J lost 2 bases, and 10 bases lay in between. The germline CDR1 and CDR2 sequences are SGHTA and FQGNSA. CDR3 length: 14 residues. The CDR3 DNA is TGTGCCAGCAGCGCCACAAATCGCAATCAGCCCCAGCATTTT. Its protein is CASSATNRNQPQHF.

V and J are TRBV4-1 and TRBJ1-1; unclear D gene. The length of the CDR3 is 13 residues. Germline V lookup: CDR1 MGHRA, CDR2 YSYEKL. V was clipped by 5 bases and J by 3 bases, with 10 bases between them. CDR3 loop: CASSNAEDTEAFF. CDR3 nucleotides: TGCGCCAGCAGCAACGCGGAGGACACTGAAGCTTTCTTT.

This clonotype has ten or more counts. This chain connects TRBV6-1 to TRBJ1-1; D not resolved. CDR3 size: 15 residues. Trimming took off 1 base at V and 1 base at J, with 10 bases between the two ends. Germline V gene data show CDR1 as MNHNS and CDR2 as SASEGT. The DNA for the CDR3 is TGTGCCAGCAGTGAAGATTTGGACCCGAACACTGAAGCTTTCTTT. Its protein product is CASSEDLDPNTEAFF.

This chain connects TRBV7-2 to TRBJ2-5; D is unresolved. Germline CDR1 and CDR2: SGHTA and FQGNSA. This CDR3 spans 12 amino acids. Between the trimmed V and J ends, which lost 7 bases and 11 bases, there was a span of 17 bases. The CDR3 DNA reads TGTGCCAGCACGAACCCCGGCAATGAGCAGTACTTC. Its translation is CASTNPGNEQYF.

This chain joins TRBV20-1 and TRBJ2-5; D perhaps matches TRBD2 (6 bases). The CDR3 loop spans 13 amino acids. Per germline, CDR1 DFQATT and CDR2 SNEGSKA (reference sequence). Trimming took 3 bases from V and 3 from J, leaving 11 bases between them. The CDR3 region has the DNA TGCAGTGCTAGTGAGTCGGGGGAAGAGACCCAGTACTTC. The encoded protein is CSASESGEETQYF.

This clonotype was detected a few times. The genes are TRBV7-2 and TRBJ2-1; either TRBD1 or TRBD2 may fit D (5 bases each). CDR3 length equals 14 residues. Germline V gene data show CDR1 as SGHTA and CDR2 as FQGNSA. Between the trimmed V and J ends, which lost 3 bases and 6 bases, there was a span of 12 bases. Written as DNA, the CDR3 is TGTGCCAGCAGCTTCGCCGGGACCAGCAATGAGCAGTTCTTC. It translates to CASSFAGTSNEQFF.

This chain joins TRBV20-1 and TRBJ1-2; D not resolved. The CDR3 length is 14 residues. CDR1 and CDR2 from the germline V gene are DFQATT and SNEGSKA (reference sequence). V gave up 5 bases and J gave up 1 base, with 14 bases separating them. This CDR3 reads CSAVDPSSNYGYTF. The DNA for the CDR3 is TGCAGTGCTGTGGACCCTTCGAGTAACTATGGCTACACCTTC.

Points on this clonotype: A much larger clonotype is one base distant, so this may be a read error. J is TRBJ1-5 and V is TRBV6-9; D remains unclear. This CDR3 has 12 amino acids. Germline loops: CDR1 MNHGY, CDR2 SVAAGI. The DNA for the CDR3 is TGTACCAGCAGTTATGAGGATCAGCCCCAGCATTTT. The encoded protein is CTSSYEDQPQHF.

This clonotype has at least ten counts. V usage is TRBV11-2 and J usage is TRBJ2-3; D unresolved. The germline CDR1 and CDR2 sequences are SGHAT and FQNNGV. There are 12 residues in the CDR3. Trimming left V 3 bases short and J 1 base short, with 2 bases between. The CDR3: CASSFGTDTQYF. In DNA form, the CDR3 reads TGTGCCAGCAGCTTCGGCACAGATACGCAGTATTTT.

This clonotype came up a few times. This rearrangement joins TRBV20-1 to TRBJ2-5, with D perhaps matching TRBD1 (5 bases). The germline V gene has CDR1 DFQATT and CDR2 SNEGSKA (reference sequence). The length of the CDR3 is 13 residues. V dropped 7 bases and J dropped 1 base, with 13 bases sitting between them. The CDR3: CSVTGRSQETQYF. DNA for the CDR3: TGCAGTGTTACAGGACGAAGCCAAGAGACCCAGTACTTC.